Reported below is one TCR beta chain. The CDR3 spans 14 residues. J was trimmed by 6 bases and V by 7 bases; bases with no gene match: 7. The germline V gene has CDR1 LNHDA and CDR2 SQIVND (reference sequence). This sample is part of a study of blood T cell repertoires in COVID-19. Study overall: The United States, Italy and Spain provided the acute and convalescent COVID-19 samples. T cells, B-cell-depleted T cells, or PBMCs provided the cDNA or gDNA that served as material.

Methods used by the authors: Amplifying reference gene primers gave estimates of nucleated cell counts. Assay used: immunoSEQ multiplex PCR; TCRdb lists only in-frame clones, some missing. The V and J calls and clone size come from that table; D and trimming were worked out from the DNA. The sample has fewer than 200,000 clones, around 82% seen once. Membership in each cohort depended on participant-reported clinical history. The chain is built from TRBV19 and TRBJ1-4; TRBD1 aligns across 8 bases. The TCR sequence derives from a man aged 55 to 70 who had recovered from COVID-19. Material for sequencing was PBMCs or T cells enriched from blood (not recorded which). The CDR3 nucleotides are TGTGCCAGTACCAACAGGGGGAGGGATGAAAAACTGTTTTTT. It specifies CASTNRGRDEKLFF.